A single sample gave rise to the 3 T cell receptor beta chains below, sequenced in a study of beta chain features in type 1 diabetes. Since all of the isolated RNA was reverse transcribed, expressed TCRB transcripts were what got sequenced. The data were produced by immunoSEQ multiplex PCR, yet TCRdb's version contains in-frame clones alone and is incomplete. The sample lists around 200,000 clones; 10% to 15% were seen once. Sequenced sample: central memory CD4+ T cells from blood. Receptors were obtained from a woman younger than 35 in good health.

This chain connects TRBV6-5 to TRBJ1-5; possibly TRBD1 for D (6 bases). CDR3 length equals 14 residues. Germline V lookup: CDR1 MNHEY, CDR2 SVGAGI. Trimming pared 6 bases from V and 7 bases from J, leaving 16 bases between. This CDR3 is CASRQPGAAQPQHF. The CDR3 bases are TGTGCCAGCAGGCAACCAGGGGCGGCCCAGCCCCAGCATTTT.

This clone was counted ten times or more. The genes are TRBV11-2 and TRBJ1-2; D not certain. The germline CDR1 and CDR2 sequences are SGHAT and FQNNGV. The CDR3 runs to 12 residues. Between the trimmed V and J ends, which lost 8 bases and 1 base, there was a span of 8 bases. CDR3 amino acids: CASGQVNYGYTF. The CDR3, as DNA: TGTGCCAGCGGCCAGGTTAACTATGGCTACACCTTC.

The rearrangement links TRBV7-3 to TRBJ2-3; 11 bases agree with TRBD1. The germline CDR1 and CDR2 sequences are SGHTA and FQGTGA. The CDR3 has 13 residues. The J segment lost 4 bases and the V segment lost 8 bases, leaving 2 bases of the junction unmatched. CDR3 sequence reads: CASGTGGADTQYF. The CDR3 nucleotides read TGTGCCAGCGGGACAGGGGGTGCAGATACGCAGTATTTT. Drawing the rest from reference TRBV7-3 and TRBJ2-3, the complete variable domain is GAGVSQTPSNKVTEKGKYVELRCDPISGHTALYWYRQSLGQGPEFLIYFQGTGAADDSGLPNDRFFAVRPEGSVSTLKIQRTERGDSAVYLCASGTGGADTQYFGPGTRLTVL.